A selection of T cell receptor beta chains follows, all from one sample in a study of T cell responses to AZD1222 COVID-19 vaccine. Repertoires were generated with immunoSEQ multiplex PCR, while TCRdb's copy carries only in-frame clones and drops some. The data contain 150,000 to 200,000 clones, roughly 92% of them singletons. The sample was peripheral blood, taken on day 0 of AZD1222 vaccination. The receptors originated from an adult in good health. Each CDR3 is given with its conserved first and last residue. The D gene is left open where the match is weak. Some rows have no size entry. The others give once, few or many, or a class for an expanded clone.

>TRBJ2-3|.|TRBD2|TRBV7-9
TGTGCCAGCAGCTTAGGGATAGCGGGGGCCCCGCGAGGTACGCAGTATTTT
CASSLGIAGAPRGTQYF
>TRBJ1-6|.|.|TRBV7-2
TGTGCCAGCAGCTTCCGGGTTACCGGGGAAGTCCTCCACTTT
CASSFRVTGEVLHF
>TRBJ2-7|.|.|TRBV28
TGTGCCAGCAGTGGCGCCACCTACGAGCAGTACTTC
CASSGATYEQYF
>TRBJ1-2|.|TRBD1|TRBV29-1
TGCAGTTCTAGTGGGACAGGGGGAGGCACTAACTATGGCTACACCTTC
CSSSGTGGGTNYGYTF
>TRBJ2-7|.|TRBD2|TRBV5-1
TGCGCAGGGACTAGCGGATCCTACGAGCAGTACTTC
CAGTSGSYEQYF
>TRBJ1-4|once|.|TRBV27
TGTGCCAGCAGTTACCGGGCCGCAACTAATGAAAAACTGTTTTTT
CASSYRAATNEKLFF
>TRBJ1-5|.|TRBD1|TRBV30
TGTGCCTGGACCCCCGGAACAGGGGTTGGTCAGCCCCAGCATTTT
CAWTPGTGVGQPQHF
>TRBJ2-4|.|TRBD1|TRBV23-1
TGCGCCCCCCCGCCAACAGGGGGTGGCAAAAACATTCAGTACTTC
CAPPPTGGGKNIQYF
>TRBJ1-5|.|.|TRBV3-1/TRBV3-2
TGTGCCAGCAGCCAAGGGTACAATCAGCCCCAGCATTTT
CASSQGYNQPQHF
>TRBJ1-5|.|.|TRBV28
TGTGCCAGCAGTTTATGGGACGGCTCCACTCCGAGACAGCCCCAGCATTTT
CASSLWDGSTPRQPQHF
>TRBJ1-5|.|TRBD1|TRBV2
TGTGCCAGCAGTGAACGGGACAGGGGGCAGAAGCATTTT
CASSERDRGQKHF
>TRBJ1-1|.|.|TRBV18
TGTGCCAGCTCACCAAGGGAGAACACTGAAGCTTTCTTT
CASSPRENTEAFF
>TRBJ2-2|once|.|TRBV28
TGTGCCAGCAGAGCGGGACAGAACACCGGGGAGCTGTTTTTT
CASRAGQNTGELFF
>TRBJ2-7|.|.|TRBV7-9
TGTGCCAGCAGCTTAGGTGCGGTTACCTACGAGCAGTACTTC
CASSLGAVTYEQYF
>TRBJ1-2|.|.|TRBV27
TGTGCCAGCTACCGGCGCTATGGCTACACCTTC
CASYRRYGYTF
>TRBJ1-1|.|.|TRBV2
TGTGCCAGCAGTGATTTGGTACAGAACACTGAAGCTTTCTTT
CASSDLVQNTEAFF
>TRBJ2-5|.|.|TRBV6-1
TGTGCCAGCAGTGAACAGGGACAAGAGACCCAGTACTTC
CASSEQGQETQYF
>TRBJ1-1|.|TRBD1|TRBV27
TGTGCCAGCAGCTACAGGGGGAACACTGAAGCTTTCTTT
CASSYRGNTEAFF
>TRBJ2-1|.|.|TRBV7-2
TGTGCCAGCAGCTTAGTACATCTTGGGTACTACAATGAGCAGTTCTTC
CASSLVHLGYYNEQFF
>TRBJ1-2|.|.|TRBV7-2
TGTGCCAGCAGCCCTCGGCACTATGGCTACACCTTC
CASSPRHYGYTF
>TRBJ2-3|.|.|TRBV4-2
TGTGCCAGCAGCCAAGGCGGGGGCACAGATACGCAGTATTTT
CASSQGGGTDTQYF
>TRBJ2-7|few|TRBD2|TRBV7-2
TGTGCCAGCAGCTTAGGCGGGAGTTTGTACGAGCAGTACTTC
CASSLGGSLYEQYF
>TRBJ2-3|.|.|TRBV16
TGTGCCAGCAGCCAAGGATCGGCAGGGGATCGCACAGATACGCAGTATTTT
CASSQGSAGDRTDTQYF
>TRBJ1-1|.|.|TRBV12-3/TRBV12-4
TGTGCCAGCAGTTGGACAGTTCGGGCTGAAGCTTTCTTT
CASSWTVRAEAFF
>TRBJ1-1|.|.|TRBV30
TGTGCCTGGAGTGTAGGGGATACTGAAGCTTTCTTT
CAWSVGDTEAFF
>TRBJ2-3|.|.|TRBV30
TGTGCCTGGAGTGTACTTGGGGGAGTCCATACGCAGTATTTT
CAWSVLGGVHTQYF
>TRBJ1-2|.|.|TRBV5-1
TGCGCCAGCAGCTTGGAGGGGACGGGGTACTATGGCTACACCTTC
CASSLEGTGYYGYTF
>TRBJ1-5|many|.|TRBV15
TGTGCCACCAGCTCGAATCGAGAGGGGCTTGAGATCGCCACACGCTTCTATCAGCCCCAGCATTTT
CATSSNREGLEIATRFYQPQHF